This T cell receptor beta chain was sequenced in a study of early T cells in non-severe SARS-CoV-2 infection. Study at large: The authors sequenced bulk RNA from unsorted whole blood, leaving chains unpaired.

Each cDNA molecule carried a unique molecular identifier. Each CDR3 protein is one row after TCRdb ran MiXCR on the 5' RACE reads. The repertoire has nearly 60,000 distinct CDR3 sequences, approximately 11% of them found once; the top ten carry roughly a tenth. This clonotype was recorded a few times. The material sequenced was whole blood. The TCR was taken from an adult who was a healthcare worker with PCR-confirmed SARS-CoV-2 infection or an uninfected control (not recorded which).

The CDR3 DNA reads TGTGCCAGCAGTTACTCTCGGACACTGAACACTGAAGCTTTCTTT. It codes for CASSYSRTLNTEAFF. V usage is TRBV6-5 and J usage is TRBJ1-1, with a weak D call TRBD1 (5 bases). Germline V CDR1 and CDR2: MNHEY, SVGAGI. This CDR3 spans 15 amino acids. The V end lost 0 bases, the J end lost 0 bases, and 8 bases lay between the germline ends.